This entry lists 13 T cell receptor beta chains sequenced from one sample in a study of T-cell memory formation after mild COVID-19. TCRdb re-derived calls from the 5' RACE reads in MiXCR, one entry per CDR3 protein. The sample has 300,000 or so distinct CDR3 sequences, 16% seen once. Specimen: PBMCs or a T cell subset sorted from them (not recorded which). Source of these receptors: a man between 18 and 35 years old who had mild COVID-19 (a few samples of this study predate the infection). Cell type and time point are not known.

This clonotype has just a few counts. Germline and junction disagree at one end, which may indicate a read error. The chain links TRBV20-1 to TRBJ2-3; 8 nucleotides match TRBD1. Germline CDR1 reads DFQATT; CDR2 reads SNEGSKA (reference sequence). The CDR3 extends over 13 amino acids. DNA for the CDR3: TGCAGGGCTACAGGGGGAAGCACAGATACGCAGTATTTT. Translating gives CRATGGSTDTQYF.

This clonotype was recorded a few times. This chain connects TRBV5-1 to TRBJ2-2; the D gene is possibly TRBD1 (5 bases). The CDR3 consists of 14 residues. Per the germline V gene, CDR1 is SGHRS and CDR2 is YFSETQ. V was shortened by 3 bases and J by 8 bases, with 14 bases between the two germline ends. For the CDR3, the DNA is TGCGCCAGCAGCTCTGGGCAGGGAACTGGGGAGCTGTTTTTT. Translation: CASSSGQGTGELFF.

This clonotype was seen a handful of times. The chain is built from TRBV20-1 and TRBJ2-1; TRBD2 aligns across 8 bases. The CDR3 has 16 amino acids. V was pared by 0 bases and J by 10 bases, with 14 bases of the junction left unmatched. Germline CDR1 DFQATT, CDR2 SNEGSKA (reference sequence). The CDR3: CSARDGGFGGGREQFF. CDR3 nucleotides: TGCAGTGCTAGAGATGGTGGCTTTGGCGGGGGGAGAGAGCAGTTCTTC.

The chain carries TRBV28 and TRBJ2-7; D not resolved. From germline, CDR1 is MDHEN and CDR2 SYDVKM. V was trimmed by 3 bases and J by 5 bases, leaving 11 bases between them. The CDR3 is made up of 13 amino acids. DNA of the CDR3: TGTGCCAGCAGTTTTCGGGCCCTGGACGAGCAGTACGTC. Its translation: CASSFRALDEQYV.

The V call is TRBV5-5, the J call TRBJ1-1, with D unclear. The V end was cut by 1 base, the J end by 0 bases, with 16 bases between. The CDR3 length is 17 residues. The germline V gene has CDR1 SGHKS and CDR2 YYEKEE (reference sequence). The CDR3 region is CASSLSYWEEMNTEAFF. Written as DNA, the CDR3 is TGTGCCAGCAGCTTGAGTTATTGGGAGGAAATGAACACTGAAGCTTTCTTT.

This clonotype was seen more than once but under ten times. This sequence joins TRBV5-1 and TRBJ2-7; 8 positions agree with TRBD2. Germline assignment: CDR1 SGHRS and CDR2 YFSETQ. The CDR3 runs 16 residues. The junction had 6 bases not matched to a gene; V was cut back by 0 bases and J by 1 base. The CDR3 reads CASSLDSRGVSYEQYF. The CDR3 coding sequence is TGCGCCAGCAGCTTGGACTCGCGGGGGGTATCCTACGAGCAGTACTTC.

The table lists this clonotype with many counts. The CDR3 reads CASSLAGQGAGGYTF. CDR3 bases: TGTGCCAGCAGCTTAGCGGGACAGGGGGCTGGTGGCTACACCTTC. This sequence joins TRBV7-2 and TRBJ1-2; 12 nucleotides line up with TRBD1. Trimming at V came to 0 bases and at J to 7 bases, leaving 3 bases not matched to a gene. The CDR3 has 15 residues. Germline V gene sequence: CDR1 SGHTA, CDR2 FQGNSA.

The chain combines TRBV6-4 with TRBJ2-5; D possibly corresponds to TRBD2 (7 bases). The germline CDR1 and CDR2 sequences are MRHNA and SNTAGT. The V end was cut by 8 bases, the J end by 4 bases, with 14 bases between. This CDR3 is 13 amino acids long. CDR3 region: CASGRGGRETQYF. CDR3 DNA: TGTGCCAGCGGGAGGGGGGGGCGAGAGACCCAGTACTTC.

The J gene is TRBJ2-5, the V gene TRBV2; 9 nucleotides agree with TRBD2. V gave up 8 bases and J gave up 4 bases; unmatched junction bases: 11. Germline V CDR1 and CDR2: SNHLY, FYNNEI. CDR3 length equals 15 residues. Here the CDR3 DNA reads TGTGCCAGCCGACTCCCCCCGGGACTAGCAGAGACCCAGTACTTC. It codes for CASRLPPGLAETQYF.

A few counts support this clonotype. The chain combines TRBV4-3 with TRBJ2-1; the match to TRBD1 covers 9 bases. V gave up 3 bases and J gave up 4 bases; unmatched junction bases: 4. Germline CDR1 LGHNA, CDR2 YSLEER. The CDR3 totals 15 residues. CDR3 residues: CASSHGTGIYNEQFF. The CDR3 bases are TGCGCCAGCAGCCATGGGACAGGGATATACAATGAGCAGTTCTTC.

The chain joins TRBV6-2 or TRBV6-3 to TRBJ2-7; TRBD2 matches at 11 bases. Germline trimming cut 9 bases from V and 6 bases from J; bases unmatched to any gene: 10. CDR3 length: 14 residues. Germline CDR1 reads MNHEY; CDR2 reads SVGEGT. DNA of the CDR3: TGTGCCAGTAGACCGGGACTAGCGGTGGGCGAGCAGTACTTC. This codes for CASRPGLAVGEQYF.

The DNA for the CDR3 is TGCGCCAGCAGCTTGACGGACAGCCCTGAAGCTTTCTTT. It specifies CASSLTDSPEAFF. The rearrangement links TRBV5-1 to TRBJ1-1; D might be TRBD1 (6 bases). Trimming pared 1 base from V and 6 bases from J, leaving 10 bases between. The CDR3 length is 13 residues. The germline CDR1 and CDR2 sequences are SGHRS and YFSETQ.

The chain combines TRBV9 with TRBJ1-4; D is unclear. The ends were cut back, 3 bases at V and 3 bases at J, with 9 bases in the middle. CDR1 and CDR2 from the germline V gene are SGDLS and YYNGEE. The CDR3 runs 14 residues. The chain's CDR3 is CASSGRGANEKLFF. The CDR3 DNA is TGTGCCAGCAGCGGTCGGGGTGCTAATGAAAAACTGTTTTTT.